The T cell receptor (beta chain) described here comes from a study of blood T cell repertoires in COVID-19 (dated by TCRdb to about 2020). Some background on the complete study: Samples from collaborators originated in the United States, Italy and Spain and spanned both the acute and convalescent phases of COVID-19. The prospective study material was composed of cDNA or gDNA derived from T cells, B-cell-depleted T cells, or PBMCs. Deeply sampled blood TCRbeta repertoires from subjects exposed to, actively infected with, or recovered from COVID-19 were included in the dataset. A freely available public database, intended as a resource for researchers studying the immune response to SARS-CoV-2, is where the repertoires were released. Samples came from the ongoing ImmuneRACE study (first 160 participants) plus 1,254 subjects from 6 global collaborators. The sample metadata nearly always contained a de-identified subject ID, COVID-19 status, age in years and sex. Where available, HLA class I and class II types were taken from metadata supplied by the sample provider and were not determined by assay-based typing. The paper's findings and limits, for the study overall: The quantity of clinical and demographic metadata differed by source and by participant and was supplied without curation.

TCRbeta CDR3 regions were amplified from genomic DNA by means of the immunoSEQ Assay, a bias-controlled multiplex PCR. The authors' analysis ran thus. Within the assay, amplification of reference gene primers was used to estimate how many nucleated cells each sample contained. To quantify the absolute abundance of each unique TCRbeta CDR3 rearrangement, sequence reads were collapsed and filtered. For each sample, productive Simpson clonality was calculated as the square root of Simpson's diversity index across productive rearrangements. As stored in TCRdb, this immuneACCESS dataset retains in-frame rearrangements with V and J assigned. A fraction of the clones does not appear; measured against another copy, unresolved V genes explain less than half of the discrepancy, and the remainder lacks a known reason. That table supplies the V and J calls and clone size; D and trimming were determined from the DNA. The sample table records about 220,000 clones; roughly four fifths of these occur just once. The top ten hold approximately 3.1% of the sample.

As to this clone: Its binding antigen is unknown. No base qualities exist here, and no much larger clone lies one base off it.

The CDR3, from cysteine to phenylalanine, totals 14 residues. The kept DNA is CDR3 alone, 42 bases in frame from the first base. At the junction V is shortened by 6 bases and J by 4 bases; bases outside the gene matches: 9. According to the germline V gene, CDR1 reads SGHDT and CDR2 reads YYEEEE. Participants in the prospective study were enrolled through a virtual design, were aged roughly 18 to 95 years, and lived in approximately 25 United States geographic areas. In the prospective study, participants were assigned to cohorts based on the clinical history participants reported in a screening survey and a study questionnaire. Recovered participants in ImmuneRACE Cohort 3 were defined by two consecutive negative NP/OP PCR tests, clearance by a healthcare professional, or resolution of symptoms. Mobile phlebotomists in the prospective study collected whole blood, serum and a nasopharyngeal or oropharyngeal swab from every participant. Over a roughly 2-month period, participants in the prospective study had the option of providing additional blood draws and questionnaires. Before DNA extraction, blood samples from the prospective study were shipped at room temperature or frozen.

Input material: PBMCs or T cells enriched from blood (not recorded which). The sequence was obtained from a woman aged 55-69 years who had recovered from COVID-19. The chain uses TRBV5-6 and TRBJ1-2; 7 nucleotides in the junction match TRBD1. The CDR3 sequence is CASTPTDRVYGYTF. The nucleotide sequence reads TGTGCCAGCACCCCCACCGACAGGGTCTATGGCTACACCTTC.